The 30 T cell receptor beta chains given below trace back to one sample, sequenced in a study of blood T cell repertoires in COVID-19. This table comes from immunoSEQ multiplex PCR, and its TCRdb copy is limited to in-frame clones, with some not included. Of about 230,000 clones listed, 86% were seen once; the top ten hold 9.5% to 13%. Source material: peripheral blood. The receptors shown here come from a middle-aged man with COVID-19, enrolled during active disease.

The CDR3 here is CASSPSLAEGTDTQYF. As DNA, the CDR3 is TGCGCCAGCAGCCCCTCACTAGCGGAGGGCACAGATACGCAGTATTTT. The rearrangement uses TRBV5-1 and TRBJ2-3; 8 bases are shared with TRBD2. Germline V gene sequence: CDR1 SGHRS, CDR2 YFSETQ. This CDR3 has 16 residues. Unmatched junction bases numbered 8, after V lost 4 bases and J lost 1 base.

This chain connects TRBV7-9 to TRBJ2-2, with D perhaps matching TRBD1 (6 bases). Germline V lookup: CDR1 SEHNR, CDR2 FQNEAQ (reference sequence). The CDR3 consists of 13 residues. Between the trimmed V and J ends, which lost 4 bases and 5 bases, there was a span of 8 bases. The CDR3 nucleotides read TGTGCCAGCAGCTCGCAGGGGACCGGGGAGCTGTTTTTT. Protein sequence: CASSSQGTGELFF.

V gene TRBV6-2 or TRBV6-3 combines with J gene TRBJ2-3; D perhaps matches TRBD2 (5 bases). Germline assignment: CDR1 MNHEY and CDR2 SVGEGT. The CDR3 sequence is 18 residues long. V lost 0 bases and J 2 bases, leaving 18 bases between the germline ends. The CDR3 region has the DNA TGTGCCAGCAGTTACTCCCCCCGGGCTAGCTCTTTCACAGATACGCAGTATTTT. Translating it yields CASSYSPRASSFTDTQYF.

CDR3: CAISHRSTEDTGELFF. DNA for the CDR3: TGTGCCATCAGTCACAGGTCCACCGAGGACACCGGGGAGCTGTTTTTT. J is TRBJ2-2 and V is TRBV10-3; D perhaps matches TRBD1 (5 bases). Germline V gene sequence: CDR1 ENHRY, CDR2 SYGVKD. CDR3 length: 16 residues. V lost 5 bases and J lost 3, with 16 bases in between.

This clone was seen a few times. V and J are TRBV9 and TRBJ2-1; D is uncertain. This CDR3 region has 16 residues. Germline V gene lookup returns CDR1 SGDLS and CDR2 YYNGEE. V gave up 2 bases and J gave up 3 bases, with 15 bases separating them. The CDR3 region is CASSVELLLHYNEQFF. CDR3 sequence (DNA): TGTGCCAGCAGCGTCGAGTTACTACTACACTACAATGAGCAGTTCTTC.

This clone was counted between two and nine times. This chain links TRBV6-6 with TRBJ1-6; 8 nucleotides match TRBD1. Germline CDR1 is MNHNY and CDR2 is SVGAGI (reference sequence). Trimming cost V 6 bases and J 4 bases; bases outside gene matches: 5. There are 15 residues in the CDR3. The CDR3 DNA reads as TGTGCCAGCAGCTTGACAGGGGTTTATAATTCACCCCTCCACTTT. It encodes CASSLTGVYNSPLHF.

The chain employs TRBV9 and TRBJ1-3; weak D call: TRBD1 (6 bases). This CDR3 spans 16 amino acids. The V gene's germline CDR1 is SGDLS and CDR2 YYNGEE. With 2 bases removed from V and 0 bases from J, the gap between germline ends came to 12 bases. CDR3 loop: CASSVTQGNSGNTIYF. The CDR3, as DNA: TGTGCCAGCAGCGTCACCCAGGGGAACTCTGGAAACACCATATATTTT.

A single count supports this clone. The chain has TRBV25-1 and TRBJ2-3; 13 positions match TRBD2. This CDR3 is 18 amino acids long. The V gene's germline CDR1 is MGHDK and CDR2 SYGVNS. Losses at the gene ends were 1 base for V and 0 bases for J; bases not matched to a gene: 4. Here the CDR3 reads CASSELLAGGLSTDTQYF. CDR3 nucleotides: TGTGCCAGCAGTGAATTACTAGCGGGGGGGCTTAGCACAGATACGCAGTATTTT.

The chain has TRBV19 and TRBJ1-1; D possibly corresponds to TRBD1 (5 bases). CDR1 is LNHDA, CDR2 SQIVND, per germline (reference sequence). CDR3 length equals 13 residues. V was clipped by 7 bases and J by 1 base, with 10 bases between them. The CDR3 nucleotides read TGTGCCAGTATCCCAGACAGGAACACTGAAGCTTTCTTT. The encoded protein is CASIPDRNTEAFF.

The rearrangement joins TRBV5-4 to TRBJ2-1; 7 bases are shared with TRBD2. The CDR3 has 12 residues. From germline, CDR1 is SGHNT and CDR2 YYREEE (reference sequence). J was trimmed by 7 bases and V by 2 bases; bases with no gene match: 0. CDR3 protein: CASSLLANEQFF. The CDR3 region has the DNA TGTGCCAGCAGCTTACTAGCGAATGAGCAGTTCTTC.

V gene TRBV6-5 combines with J gene TRBJ2-7, with TRBD1 matching over 7 bases. The CDR3 is 14 amino acids. Per germline, CDR1 MNHEY and CDR2 SVGAGI. Trimming cost V 7 bases and J 7 bases; bases outside gene matches: 13. CDR3 in amino acids: CASIPRTGLREQYF. The DNA of the CDR3 is TGTGCCAGCATTCCTAGGACAGGTCTGCGAGAGCAGTACTTC.

The chain recombines TRBV6-1 with TRBJ1-2; D is ambiguous. Germline loops: CDR1 MNHNS, CDR2 SASEGT. The CDR3 sequence is 16 residues long. V was shortened by 2 bases and J by 1 base, with 14 bases between the two germline ends. In DNA, the CDR3 is TGTGCCAGCAGTGAATCAGCAGGAATAATTAACTATGGCTACACCTTC. As protein: CASSESAGIINYGYTF.

The chain has TRBV6-5 and TRBJ1-3; no clear D. CDR1 is MNHEY and CDR2 is SVGAGI in the germline V gene. This CDR3 spans 15 amino acids. V lost 0 bases and J 0 bases, leaving 6 bases between the germline ends. The CDR3 is CASSYSRVSGNTIYF. In nucleotides, the CDR3 is TGTGCCAGCAGTTACTCGAGGGTCTCTGGAAACACCATATATTTT.

Only one count was recorded for this clone. This chain uses TRBV27 with TRBJ2-2; D is possibly TRBD1 (5 bases). The V and J ends lost 3 bases and 2 bases respectively, with 13 bases between them. The germline CDR1 and CDR2 sequences are MNHEY and SMNVEV (reference sequence). The CDR3 runs to 16 residues. This CDR3 is CASSFSQDLNTGELFF. Here the CDR3 DNA reads TGTGCCAGCAGTTTCTCACAGGACCTTAACACCGGGGAGCTGTTTTTT.

The chain has TRBV7-9 and TRBJ1-2; D remains unclear. Germline values: CDR1 SEHNR, CDR2 FQNEAQ (reference sequence). The CDR3 loop spans 15 amino acids. The ends were cut back, 5 bases at V and 1 base at J, with 14 bases in the middle. CDR3 nucleotides: TGTGCCAGCAGCCCTATAGGTGGAGTTAACTATGGCTACACCTTC. Its translation is CASSPIGGVNYGYTF.

In its sample, this clone was seen once. CDR3 region: CASSLKRGDTQYF. The CDR3 DNA sequence: TGTGCCAGCAGCTTAAAGAGAGGGGATACGCAGTATTTT. The gene calls are TRBV7-3 and TRBJ2-3; tentative D call: TRBD2 (5 bases). The V and J ends lost 1 base and 6 bases respectively, with 8 bases between them. Germline assignment: CDR1 SGHTA and CDR2 FQGTGA. The CDR3 consists of 13 residues.

The CDR3 is CASSSVAYEQFF. The CDR3 DNA follows: TGTGCCAGCAGTTCTGTAGCCTATGAGCAGTTCTTC. This rearrangement joins TRBV6-6 to TRBJ2-1; D call uncertain. The CDR3 totals 12 residues. CDR1 is MNHNY and CDR2 is SVGAGI in the germline V gene (reference sequence). The germline V and J ends were trimmed by 4 bases and 8 bases, with 9 bases remaining between them.

The rearrangement links TRBV11-2 to TRBJ2-7; 7 bases fit TRBD1. The V segment lost 5 bases and the J segment 7 bases; nucleotides outside the gene matches: 8. CDR3 length equals 13 residues. CDR1 is SGHAT and CDR2 is FQNNGV in the germline V gene. CDR3 in DNA: TGTGCCAGCAGCATATCGACAGGGCTTGAGCAGTACTTC. Its protein is CASSISTGLEQYF.

V usage is TRBV2 and J usage is TRBJ2-5; 7 nucleotides match TRBD1. This CDR3 is 14 amino acids long. V lost 6 bases and J lost 3; bases outside the gene matches: 7. Per the germline V gene, CDR1 is SNHLY and CDR2 is FYNNEI. The CDR3 sequence is CASSFQGQEETQYF. CDR3 coding DNA: TGTGCCAGCAGCTTCCAAGGACAGGAAGAGACCCAGTACTTC.

J is TRBJ1-6 and V is TRBV5-1, with TRBD1 matching 8 bases. With 2 bases clipped from V and 6 bases from J, the junction kept 13 bases outside the gene matches. This CDR3 has 18 amino acids. Germline CDR1 SGHRS, CDR2 YFSETQ. CDR3: CASSLKPAGGESNSPLHF. The CDR3 DNA reads as TGCGCCAGCAGCTTAAAGCCCGCAGGGGGCGAAAGTAATTCACCCCTCCACTTT.

V and J are TRBV27 and TRBJ2-2; 8 nucleotides align to TRBD2. V lost 7 bases, J lost 5 bases, and 15 bases stayed unmatched. The CDR3 spans 17 residues. Germline assignment: CDR1 MNHEY and CDR2 SMNVEV (reference sequence). The CDR3 protein is CASTRPREGSTTGELFF. The DNA for the CDR3 is TGTGCCAGCACCAGGCCCCGGGAGGGCTCCACAACCGGGGAGCTGTTTTTT.

The genes are TRBV2 and TRBJ2-1; D possibly corresponds to TRBD2 (6 bases). This CDR3 spans 15 amino acids. V was cut by 6 bases and J by 4 bases, with 16 bases left in between. CDR1 SNHLY and CDR2 FYNNEI come from the germline V gene. Written as DNA, the CDR3 is TGTGCCAGCAGGAAGGAGGGAGCAACTTACAATGAGCAGTTCTTC. This translates into CASRKEGATYNEQFF.

V and J are TRBV7-3 and TRBJ2-7, with TRBD2 identical over 10 bases. Looked up from germline, CDR1 is SGHTA and CDR2 is FQGTGA. The ends lost 4 bases at V and 5 bases at J; junction bases unmatched: 5. This CDR3 contains 14 residues. The CDR3 DNA follows: TGTGCCAGCAGCTCTAGCGGGAGTTCCCACGAGCAGTACTTC. Translated, it gives CASSSSGSSHEQYF. Full variable domain (missing parts from reference TRBV7-3 and TRBJ2-7): GAGVSQTPSNKVTEKGKYVELRCDPISGHTALYWYRQSLGQGPEFLIYFQGTGAADDSGLPNDRFFAVRPEGSVSTLKIQRTERGDSAVYLCASSSSGSSHEQYFGPGTRLTVT.

The chain has TRBV7-9 and TRBJ1-2; 11 positions match TRBD1. Germline CDR1 reads SEHNR; CDR2 reads FQNEAQ (reference sequence). Unmatched junction bases numbered 4, after V lost 4 bases and J lost 6 bases. The CDR3 runs to 14 residues. The CDR3 here is CASSSTDRGHGYTF. CDR3 nucleotide sequence: TGTGCCAGCAGCTCAACGGACAGGGGGCATGGCTACACCTTC.

V usage is TRBV19 and J usage is TRBJ2-1, with TRBD2 identical over 11 bases. The junction had 5 bases not matched to a gene; V was cut back by 5 bases and J by 8 bases. In germline, CDR1 is LNHDA, CDR2 SQIVND (reference sequence). This CDR3 has 14 residues. CDR3 loop: CASSPRLAGYEQFF. The DNA of the CDR3 is TGTGCCAGTAGTCCCCGACTAGCGGGATATGAGCAGTTCTTC.

The rearrangement joins TRBV7-2 to TRBJ2-7, with 8 bases lining up with TRBD1. V lost 5 bases, J lost 0 bases, and 9 bases stayed unmatched. The CDR3 is 16 amino acids. Germline loops: CDR1 SGHTA, CDR2 FQGNSA. In DNA, the CDR3 is TGTGCCAGCAGCCCCGGGACAGGATCCGGCTCCTACGAGCAGTACTTC. Translating it yields CASSPGTGSGSYEQYF.

The chain links TRBV9 to TRBJ1-2; a possible D gene is TRBD1 (6 bases). Germline V gene sequence: CDR1 SGDLS, CDR2 YYNGEE. This CDR3 contains 15 residues. Trimming cost V 0 bases and J 4 bases, with 13 bases left between them. Written as DNA, the CDR3 is TGTGCCAGCAGCGTAGGACAGGCCGCAACCTATGGCTACACCTTC. Encoded protein: CASSVGQAATYGYTF.

The chain recombines TRBV6-5 with TRBJ2-7; 15 bases match TRBD2. Germline assignment: CDR1 MNHEY and CDR2 SVGAGI. This CDR3 region has 15 residues. V lost 2 bases, J lost 4 bases, and 0 bases stayed unmatched. The DNA of the CDR3 is TGTGCCAGCAGTTACGGACTAGCGGGAGGGTACGAGCAGTACTTC. It yields the protein CASSYGLAGGYEQYF.

The gene calls are TRBV4-3 and TRBJ2-2, with 8 bases that match TRBD1. The length of the CDR3 is 15 residues. J lost 7 bases, V lost 1 base, and 5 bases had no gene match. Germline-derived CDR1 and CDR2 are LGHNA and YSLEER. CDR3 nucleotide sequence: TGCGCCAGCAGCCAAGGGACAGGGTTCGGCGGGGAGCTGTTTTTT. The encoded protein is CASSQGTGFGGELFF.

This chain connects TRBV28 to TRBJ1-4; the D gene is possibly TRBD1 (6 bases). The CDR3 has 14 amino acids. V was trimmed by 7 bases and J by 8 bases, leaving 17 bases between them. The germline V gene encodes CDR1 MDHEN and CDR2 SYDVKM. CDR3 region: CASTGGQGTEKLFF. The DNA of the CDR3 is TGTGCCAGCACGGGAGGGCAGGGGACCGAAAAACTGTTTTTT.